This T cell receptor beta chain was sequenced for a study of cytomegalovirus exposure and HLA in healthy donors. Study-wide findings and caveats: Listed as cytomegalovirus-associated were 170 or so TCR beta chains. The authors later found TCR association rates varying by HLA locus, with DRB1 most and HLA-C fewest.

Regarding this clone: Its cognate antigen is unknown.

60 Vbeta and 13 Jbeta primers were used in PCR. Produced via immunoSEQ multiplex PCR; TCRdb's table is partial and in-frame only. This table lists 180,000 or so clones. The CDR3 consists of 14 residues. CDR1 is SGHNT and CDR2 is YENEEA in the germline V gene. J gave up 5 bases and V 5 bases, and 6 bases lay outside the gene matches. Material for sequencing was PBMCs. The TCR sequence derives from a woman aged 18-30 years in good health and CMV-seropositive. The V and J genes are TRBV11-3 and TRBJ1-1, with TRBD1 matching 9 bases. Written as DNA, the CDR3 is TGTGCCAGCAGCGTCACGGGACAGGGTACTGAAGCTTTCTTT. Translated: CASSVTGQGTEAFF. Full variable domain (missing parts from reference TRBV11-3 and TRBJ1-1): EAGVVQSPRYKIIEKKQPVAFWCNPISGHNTLYWYLQNLGQGPELLIRYENEEAVDDSQLPKDRFSAERLKGVDSTLKIQPAELGDSAVYLCASSVTGQGTEAFFGQGTRLTVV.